Presented here are 7 T cell receptor beta chains from one specimen sequenced in a study of CXCR3-negative and CXCR3-positive naive CD8 T cells. Overall study results and limits: Against CXCR3-negative naive cells, CXCR3-positive naive cells showed more hydrophobic TRB CDR3s.

These receptors' antigens are unknown. Each TRB cDNA library was prepared by 5' RACE (with UMI labels). From the 5' RACE reads, TCRdb lists one entry per CDR3 protein and no DNA. The table for this sample gives tens of thousands of distinct CDR3 sequences. Sequenced material: naive CXCR3+ CD8+ T cells from blood. Subset defined: CD45RO-CCR7+CD27+CD95- naive CD8+ T cells expressing CXCR3 (TNR3+). These receptors all come from a human donor in good health. Some clones in this sample may be carry-over from other donors' samples.

The V and J genes are TRBV4-3 and TRBJ2-5; TCRdb designates TRBD2, a call that cannot be tested without DNA. Germline-derived CDR1 and CDR2 are LGHNA and YSLEER. The CDR3 spans 16 residues. This CDR3 reads CASSHVGGGTEETQYF.

The rearrangement joins TRBV5-1 to TRBJ2-5; as DNA is missing, the TRBD2 call by TCRdb cannot be tested. In germline, CDR1 is SGHRS, CDR2 YFSETQ. The CDR3 has 15 amino acids. The chain's CDR3 is CASSLVGGDGETQYF. Together with reference TRBV5-1 and TRBJ2-5, the CDR3 gives the full variable domain: KAGVTQTPRYLIKTRGQQVTLSCSPISGHRSVSWYQQTPGQGLQFLFEYFSETQRNKGNFPGRFSGRQFSNSRSEMNVSTLELGDSALYLCASSLVGGDGETQYFGPGTRLLVL.

The CDR3 here is CASSLTSESTEAFF. This chain joins TRBV11-2 and TRBJ1-1. Germline V lookup: CDR1 SGHAT, CDR2 FQNNGV. The length of the CDR3 is 14 residues.

This chain links TRBV6-5 with TRBJ1-1; TCRdb reports TRBD1, a call that lacks DNA to check it against. The CDR3 sequence is 11 residues long. CDR1 and CDR2 from the germline V gene are MNHEY and SVGAGI. CDR3 region: CASSPGTEAFF.

This rearrangement joins TRBV6-5 to TRBJ2-3. Germline V gene data show CDR1 as MNHEY and CDR2 as SVGAGI. The CDR3 runs 15 residues. CDR3 residues: CASTITPYTTDTQYF.

This sequence joins TRBV13 and TRBJ1-2; TCRdb outputs TRBD1, but without DNA this stays unchecked. Germline CDR1 and CDR2: PRHDT and FYEKMQ (reference sequence). CDR3 length equals 14 residues. The CDR3 loop is CASSLGTGHYGYTF.

The chain combines TRBV7-8 with TRBJ1-1. This CDR3 has 13 amino acids. Germline-derived CDR1 and CDR2 are SGHVS and FQNEAQ. The CDR3 reads CASSTEFAAEAFF.